This entry features one TCR beta chain sequence. Antigen unknown. Recipients boosted at about 4 weeks or about 12 weeks are pooled. Assay: immunoSEQ multiplex PCR; the TCRdb copy retains only in-frame clones and omits some. Of 100,000 to 120,000 clones listed, 80% to 95% were seen once; the top ten hold about 2.6%. The sample comes from a study of T cell responses to AZD1222 COVID-19 vaccine. General observations from the study: Along spike, vaccine-associated CD4 TCRs were found throughout, with dominance at 160-218 and 743-854. Seropositive status at baseline applied to only a handful of AZD1222 recipients. Most donors were white British, females outnumbered males, and clonal diversity was possibly underestimated.

The CDR3 runs 14 residues. V dropped 0 bases and J dropped 3 bases, with 10 bases sitting between them. Looked up from germline, CDR1 is SGHRS and CDR2 is YFSETQ. The sequences come from peripheral blood, collected 28 days after the second AZD1222 dose. The receptor was isolated from an adult who received the AZD1222 COVID-19 vaccine. J is TRBJ2-7 and V is TRBV5-1, with D unclear. Written as DNA, the CDR3 is TGCGCCAGCAGCTTGGCCTTGAGTTACTACGAGCAGTACTTC. It yields the protein CASSLALSYYEQYF.